This entry lists 32 T cell receptor beta chains sequenced from one sample in a study of cytomegalovirus exposure and HLA in healthy donors. Profiling relied on immunoSEQ multiplex PCR, and the TCRdb table lists in-frame clones only, not all of them. This sample yields roughly 120,000 clones, of which under 90% are seen a single time; 2.1% belongs to the top ten. Sequencing was done on a sample of PBMCs. Receptors were obtained from a woman aged 30 to 39 in good health and CMV-seronegative.

The rearrangement uses TRBV7-2 and TRBJ2-1; no reliable D call. Germline loops: CDR1 SGHTA, CDR2 FQGNSA. CDR3 length: 13 amino acids. V was trimmed by 1 base and J by 6 bases, leaving 7 bases between them. Written as DNA, the CDR3 is TGTGCCAGCAGCTTAGAGCCCCCCAATGAGCAGTTCTTC. This translates into CASSLEPPNEQFF.

The chain couples TRBV27 to TRBJ2-7; D not resolved. The V end was cut by 5 bases, the J end by 5 bases, with 10 bases between. Germline CDR1 and CDR2: MNHEY and SMNVEV (reference sequence). The CDR3 covers 12 residues. CDR3 nucleotides: TGTGCCAGCAGTAAGAGGCCGGACGAGCAGTACTTC. Translation gives CASSKRPDEQYF.

This chain uses TRBV19 with TRBJ2-7; TRBD1 matches at 8 bases. This CDR3 is 15 amino acids long. Trimming removed 2 bases from V and 3 bases from J; junction bases left unmatched: 6. Germline V CDR1 and CDR2: LNHDA, SQIVND (reference sequence). The CDR3 region is CASSISAGQGYEQYF. DNA of the CDR3: TGTGCCAGTAGTATATCCGCTGGACAGGGCTACGAGCAGTACTTC.

The rearrangement uses TRBV29-1 and TRBJ2-7; the D is unclear. The CDR3 runs 10 residues. V shed 5 bases and J shed 5 bases, with 7 bases lying between them. Germline-derived CDR1 and CDR2 are SQVTM and ANQGSEA. DNA of the CDR3: TGCAGCGTTTTACAGAACGAGCAGTACTTC. The encoded protein is CSVLQNEQYF.

The rearrangement links TRBV5-1 to TRBJ2-6; D gene unclear. Germline-derived CDR1 and CDR2 are SGHRS and YFSETQ. V was shortened by 1 base and J by 0 bases, with 14 bases between the two germline ends. CDR3 length equals 18 residues. This CDR3 reads CASSLFLGSYSGANVLTF. The CDR3 coding sequence is TGCGCCAGCAGCTTGTTTCTTGGCAGTTACTCTGGGGCCAACGTCCTGACTTTC.

CDR3 sequence reads: CASSPNKETQYF. DNA of the CDR3: TGCGCCAGCAGCCCAAACAAAGAGACCCAGTACTTC. This chain links TRBV5-1 with TRBJ2-5; D gene ambiguous. The CDR3 contains 12 residues. V was trimmed by 4 bases and J by 3 bases, leaving 7 bases between them. Per germline, CDR1 SGHRS and CDR2 YFSETQ.

This chain joins TRBV6-5 and TRBJ2-3; TRBD2 matches at 9 bases. The CDR3 consists of 14 residues. CDR1 MNHEY and CDR2 SVGAGI come from the germline V gene. Trimming cost V 5 bases and J 1 base; bases outside gene matches: 1. The chain's CDR3 is CASSPSGGTDTQYF. The CDR3 DNA reads TGTGCCAGCAGTCCTAGCGGGGGCACAGATACGCAGTATTTT.

This chain uses TRBV4-2 with TRBJ2-1, with 7 nucleotides matching TRBD2. With V trimmed by 4 bases and J by 0 bases, 9 bases remained unmatched. This CDR3 contains 17 residues. Germline V CDR1 and CDR2: LGHNA, YNFKEQ. CDR3 protein: CASSPYRSGTSYNEQFF. As DNA, the CDR3 is TGTGCCAGCAGCCCCTACAGAAGCGGGACCTCCTACAATGAGCAGTTCTTC.

The gene calls are TRBV11-3 and TRBJ2-3, with 10 bases lining up with TRBD1. Trimming removed 1 base from V and 2 bases from J; junction bases left unmatched: 3. CDR1 is SGHNT, CDR2 YENEEA, per germline. CDR3 length: 16 residues. As DNA, the CDR3 is TGTGCCAGCAGCTTAGGGACAGGGGGACCCACAGATACGCAGTATTTT. Translated: CASSLGTGGPTDTQYF.

This clone has just one count. The gene calls are TRBV4-1 and TRBJ1-6, with D unclear. CDR1 is MGHRA and CDR2 is YSYEKL in the germline V gene. The CDR3 sequence is 15 residues long. The V and J ends lost 1 base and 0 bases respectively, with 4 bases between them. The CDR3 coding sequence is TGCGCCAGCAGCCAAGCCAGCTCCTATAATTCACCCCTCCACTTT. It specifies CASSQASSYNSPLHF.

The chain employs TRBV19 and TRBJ2-6, with a tentative D call TRBD1 (5 bases). V dropped 10 bases and J dropped 0 bases, with 16 bases sitting between them. CDR1 is LNHDA and CDR2 is SQIVND in the germline V gene (reference sequence). The CDR3 is made up of 16 amino acids. CDR3 coding DNA: TGTGCCACTTTAGCTCAGGGTCGCTCTGGGGCCAACGTCCTGACTTTC. Translating it yields CATLAQGRSGANVLTF.

V usage is TRBV10-2 and J usage is TRBJ2-7, with 7 bases identical to TRBD1. CDR1 is WSHSY, CDR2 SAAADI, per germline. V dropped 10 bases and J dropped 3; count of bases not matched to a gene: 9. This CDR3 contains 13 residues. CDR3 bases: TGCGCCACCGAAACAGGGGCGGGCTACGAGCAGTACTTC. Amino acid sequence: CATETGAGYEQYF.

The CDR3 loop is CASRSGWGDRLKDEQFF. CDR3 DNA: TGCGCCAGCAGGAGCGGGTGGGGGGACAGACTCAAGGATGAGCAGTTCTTC. The chain is built from TRBV5-1 and TRBJ2-1; possibly TRBD1 for D (7 bases). The CDR3 runs to 17 residues. The germline V gene encodes CDR1 SGHRS and CDR2 YFSETQ. With 5 bases removed from V and 8 bases from J, the gap between germline ends came to 26 bases.

The V gene is TRBV6-5, the J gene TRBJ1-2, with D possibly matching TRBD1 (6 bases). The CDR3 length is 14 residues. CDR1 is MNHEY and CDR2 is SVGAGI in the germline V gene. V was trimmed by 6 bases and J by 8 bases, leaving 19 bases between them. CDR3 amino acids: CASSFGQSNGGYTF. The CDR3 DNA is TGTGCCAGCAGCTTCGGACAGAGTAATGGGGGCTACACCTTC.

This sequence joins TRBV7-8 and TRBJ2-1; TRBD2 matches at 8 bases. The CDR3 is 15 amino acids. Trimming took 5 bases from V and 4 from J; bases not matched to a gene: 7. Germline V gene data show CDR1 as SGHVS and CDR2 as FQNEAQ. The CDR3 DNA reads as TGTGCCAGCAGCCCGACGCGGGGGGTTTACAATGAGCAGTTCTTC. It specifies CASSPTRGVYNEQFF.

This rearrangement joins TRBV30 to TRBJ1-5; no clear D. V lost 0 bases and J lost 0, with 18 bases in between. CDR1 is GTSNPN, CDR2 SVGIG, per germline (reference sequence). The CDR3 extends over 18 amino acids. This CDR3 is CAWSVRGQTFGSNQPQHF. The CDR3 nucleotides are TGTGCCTGGAGTGTACGAGGGCAAACCTTTGGTAGCAATCAGCCCCAGCATTTT.

The chain combines TRBV9 with TRBJ2-7; 7 bases match TRBD1. V lost 3 bases to trimming and J lost 3 bases; unmatched junction nucleotides: 6. Germline CDR1 and CDR2: SGDLS and YYNGEE. The CDR3 length is 14 residues. CDR3: CASSGRDSIYEQYF. DNA of the CDR3: TGTGCCAGCAGCGGCCGGGACAGTATCTACGAGCAGTACTTC.

This clone was counted once. The J gene is TRBJ2-7, the V gene TRBV10-3; 11 bases are shared with TRBD2. The germline V gene encodes CDR1 ENHRY and CDR2 SYGVKD. The CDR3 contains 14 residues. With V trimmed by 3 bases and J by 2 bases, 0 bases remained unmatched. The CDR3 protein is CAISDSGGAYEQYF. CDR3 nucleotides: TGTGCCATCAGTGATAGCGGGGGGGCCTACGAGCAGTACTTC.

This rearrangement joins TRBV4-1 to TRBJ2-2; no clear D gene. Germline V lookup: CDR1 MGHRA, CDR2 YSYEKL. The CDR3 is made up of 16 amino acids. With 0 bases removed from V and 2 bases from J, the gap between germline ends came to 10 bases. In DNA form, the CDR3 reads TGCGCCAGCAGCCAAGATGTCGCTAGAAACACCGGGGAGCTGTTTTTT. As protein: CASSQDVARNTGELFF.

The V call is TRBV7-6, the J call TRBJ2-1; 9 nucleotides line up with TRBD2. CDR3 length: 16 residues. In germline, CDR1 is SGHVS, CDR2 FNYEAQ. The junction had 11 bases not matched to a gene; V was cut back by 2 bases and J by 9 bases. CDR3 bases: TGTGCCAGCAGCTTATACCTAGCGGGGCTCCCCAGTGAGCAGTTCTTC. Translation gives CASSLYLAGLPSEQFF.

V usage is TRBV2 and J usage is TRBJ1-6; 8 positions match TRBD1. Trimming at V came to 7 bases and at J to 7 bases, leaving 6 bases not matched to a gene. The CDR3 is made up of 14 amino acids. Germline CDR1 and CDR2: SNHLY and FYNNEI. The CDR3 here is CASMTRGLNSPLHF. The CDR3 bases are TGTGCCAGCATGACCAGGGGGCTCAATTCACCCCTCCACTTT.

This clone was observed once. The gene calls are TRBV30 and TRBJ1-6, with unresolved D. Trimming took 1 base from V and 10 from J, leaving 14 bases between them. The CDR3 totals 14 residues. The germline gives CDR1 GTSNPN, CDR2 SVGIG (reference sequence). The CDR3 loop is CAWSADGEGSPLHF. The DNA for the CDR3 is TGTGCCTGGAGTGCTGACGGGGAAGGGTCACCCCTCCACTTT.

This rearrangement joins TRBV2 to TRBJ1-2; the D is unclear. V lost 5 bases, J lost 7 bases, and 14 bases lay in between. From germline, CDR1 is SNHLY and CDR2 FYNNEI. CDR3 length: 13 amino acids. The CDR3 nucleotides read TGTGCCAGCAGTACCGGGATCCCACCTGGCTACACCTTC. It encodes CASSTGIPPGYTF.

This clone occurred once. The chain has TRBV18 and TRBJ1-2, with 10 bases identical to TRBD1. The CDR3 spans 14 residues. Germline loops: CDR1 KGHSH, CDR2 LQKENI. V shed 5 bases and J 7 bases; nucleotides not matched to a gene: 7. The CDR3 coding sequence is TGTGCCAGCTCAGCCGGGACAGGGGTCGCTGGCTACACCTTC. Amino acid sequence: CASSAGTGVAGYTF.

J is TRBJ1-3 and V is TRBV30; the D gene is possibly TRBD1 (6 bases). V shed 2 bases and J shed 0 bases, with 14 bases lying between them. The CDR3 spans 16 residues. Germline lookup yields CDR1 GTSNPN and CDR2 SVGIG (reference sequence). The CDR3 region has the DNA TGTGCCTGGAGTCCCCCGGGACACCGCTCTGGAAACACCATATATTTT. This translates into CAWSPPGHRSGNTIYF.

J is TRBJ2-1 and V is TRBV5-1; D might be TRBD2 (5 bases). Trimming removed 4 bases from V and 6 bases from J, with 14 bases in between. Germline V lookup: CDR1 SGHRS, CDR2 YFSETQ. The CDR3 is made up of 14 amino acids. The CDR3 region is CASSTRGGGNEQFF. CDR3 sequence (DNA): TGCGCCAGCAGCACCCGCGGAGGCGGCAATGAGCAGTTCTTC.

This clone was picked up a small number of times. The chain has TRBV7-6 and TRBJ1-2; TRBD1 is a possible D gene (6 bases). V was clipped by 5 bases and J by 7 bases, with 17 bases between them. Germline CDR1 and CDR2: SGHVS and FNYEAQ. The CDR3 is 14 amino acids. The CDR3: CASSTAEGVAGYTF. In DNA form, the CDR3 reads TGTGCCAGCAGCACCGCCGAGGGGGTTGCTGGCTACACCTTC. The complete variable domain, with remaining parts taken from reference TRBV7-6 and TRBJ1-2, reads GAGVSQSPRYKVTKRGQDVALRCDPISGHVSLYWYRQALGQGPEFLTYFNYEAQQDKSGLPNDRFSAERPEGSISTLTIQRTEQRDSAMYRCASSTAEGVAGYTFGSGTRLTVV.

This chain uses TRBV18 with TRBJ1-1; 9 positions match TRBD1. Germline CDR1 KGHSH, CDR2 LQKENI. Germline trimming cut 3 bases from V and 0 bases from J; bases unmatched to any gene: 11. CDR3 length: 18 residues. The CDR3 protein is CASSPLDRGGGMNTEAFF. In nucleotides, the CDR3 is TGTGCCAGCTCACCCCTGGACAGGGGAGGAGGGATGAACACTGAAGCTTTCTTT.

With regard to this clone: The same CDR3 can be traced to other DNA sequences in this sample. This sequence joins TRBV19 and TRBJ2-7; 7 bases line up with TRBD2. V trimming: 3 bases; J trimming: 4 bases; junction bases outside the gene matches: 6. The CDR3 length is 14 residues. Germline V gives CDR1 LNHDA, CDR2 SQIVND (reference sequence). The chain's CDR3 is CASSIGGTTYEQYF. Here the CDR3 DNA reads TGTGCCAGTAGTATCGGGGGGACGACATACGAGCAGTACTTC.

This chain connects TRBV7-6 to TRBJ2-1, with D tentatively TRBD2 (6 bases). CDR1 and CDR2 from the germline V gene are SGHVS and FNYEAQ. The germline V and J ends were trimmed by 2 bases and 4 bases, with 15 bases remaining between them. The CDR3 sequence is 16 residues long. The CDR3 protein is CASSLLAGRSYNEQFF. CDR3 in DNA: TGTGCCAGCAGCTTACTCGCGGGGCGCAGTTACAATGAGCAGTTCTTC.

CDR3 bases: TGTGCCAGCAGCTTAGCGCTGTGGGCCACTGAAGCTTTCTTT. Protein: CASSLALWATEAFF. V usage is TRBV7-9 and J usage is TRBJ1-1; D gene ambiguous. The length of the CDR3 is 14 residues. CDR1 and CDR2 from the germline V gene are SEHNR and FQNEAQ (reference sequence). V gave up 0 bases and J gave up 4 bases, with 9 bases separating them.

J is TRBJ2-7 and V is TRBV25-1, with 8 nucleotides matching TRBD1. The CDR3 covers 15 residues. Per the germline V gene, CDR1 is MGHDK and CDR2 is SYGVNS. The trim removed 2 bases at V and 3 bases at J, leaving 6 bases unmatched. The chain's CDR3 is CASSEHRDRYYEQYF. CDR3 nucleotide sequence: TGTGCCAGCAGTGAACACCGGGACAGGTACTACGAGCAGTACTTC.